Listed below are T cell receptor beta chains from one sample, sequenced in a study of T cell responses to AZD1222 COVID-19 vaccine. Sequencing used immunoSEQ multiplex PCR; TCRdb keeps in-frame clones, though not all of them. The data contain roughly 97,000 clones, over 85% of them seen just once; the ten biggest clones take up 5%. The input for sequencing was peripheral blood, taken on day 0 of AZD1222 vaccination. Receptors originate from an adult in good health. CDR3s include the opening cysteine and the closing phenylalanine or tryptophan. A D gene is named only where the DNA matches it firmly. Clone size is not always given. Where it is, it says once, few, many or a class for expanded clones.

size,length,J,D,V,CDR3,DNA
medium-sized,16,TRBJ2-5,TRBD1,TRBV5-5,CASSLQGQGAYETQYF,TGTGCCAGCAGCTTGCAGGGACAGGGGGCTTATGAGACCCAGTACTTC
.,11,TRBJ2-1,.,TRBV29-1,CSVKLGIEQFF,TGCAGCGTTAAGTTGGGGATTGAGCAGTTCTTC
.,15,TRBJ1-2,.,TRBV5-5,CASSLDRGFHYGYTF,TGTGCCAGCAGCTTGGATCGGGGATTTCACTATGGCTACACCTTC
.,17,TRBJ2-7,.,TRBV11-2,CASSFTFSVSSSYEQYF,TGTGCCAGCAGCTTCACTTTTAGCGTCTCGAGCTCCTACGAGCAGTACTTC
.,16,TRBJ2-7,.,TRBV27,CASSSTLGGIPYEQYF,TGTGCCAGCAGTTCGACTCTTGGGGGAATCCCCTACGAGCAGTACTTC
.,15,TRBJ1-4,.,TRBV10-3,CAIGDTGFANEKLFF,TGTGCCATCGGGGATACGGGGTTTGCTAATGAAAAACTGTTTTTT
.,15,TRBJ1-4,.,TRBV28,CASSLSRAYDEKLFF,TGTGCCAGCAGTTTATCCAGGGCTTACGATGAAAAACTGTTTTTT
.,12,TRBJ1-2,.,TRBV11-2,CASSSAWDGYTF,TGTGCCAGCAGCTCCGCCTGGGATGGCTACACCTTC
.,15,TRBJ2-1,.,TRBV29-1,CSVISSLGSYNEQFF,TGCAGCGTTATTTCCTCACTGGGCTCCTACAATGAGCAGTTCTTC
.,14,TRBJ1-1,.,TRBV4-1,CASSQSLSNTEAFF,TGCGCCAGCAGCCAATCCCTCTCGAACACTGAAGCTTTCTTT
.,15,TRBJ2-4,TRBD2,TRBV3-1/TRBV3-2,CASSPWGGGKNIQYF,TGTGCCAGCAGCCCTTGGGGGGGTGGCAAAAACATTCAGTACTTC
.,13,TRBJ1-2,.,TRBV7-2,CASSLWTSYGYTF,TGTGCCAGCAGCTTATGGACTTCCTATGGCTACACCTTC
.,15,TRBJ2-5,.,TRBV10-2,CASSEAGAPQETQYF,TGCGCCAGCAGTGAGGCGGGGGCCCCCCAAGAGACCCAGTACTTC
.,13,TRBJ2-4,TRBD1,TRBV19,CASSTGTVNIQYF,TGTGCCAGTAGTACCGGGACAGTAAACATTCAGTACTTC
.,14,TRBJ1-2,TRBD1,TRBV29-1,CSVEDYEQGYGYTF,TGCAGCGTTGAAGATTACGAACAGGGGTACGGCTACACCTTC
.,16,TRBJ2-1,.,TRBV4-2,CASSQDDQESYNEQFF,TGTGCCAGCAGCCAAGATGACCAGGAGAGCTACAATGAGCAGTTCTTC
.,18,TRBJ2-7,TRBD2,TRBV18,CASSPGLAGGKVAYEQYF,TGTGCCAGCTCACCTGGACTAGCGGGAGGAAAGGTCGCCTACGAGCAGTACTTC
.,15,TRBJ1-2,TRBD1,TRBV19,CASRRTGTVSYGYTF,TGTGCCAGTAGAAGGACAGGGACTGTTTCCTATGGCTACACCTTC
.,14,TRBJ2-5,.,TRBV7-9,CASSLEGSGETQYF,TGTGCCAGCAGCTTAGAGGGGTCCGGAGAGACCCAGTACTTC
.,14,TRBJ2-1,.,TRBV28,CASSLAGQGNEQFF,TGTGCCAGCAGTCTAGCGGGACAGGGTAATGAGCAGTTCTTC
.,18,TRBJ2-6,TRBD1,TRBV30,CAWRAGTGYDSGANVLTF,TGTGCCTGGAGGGCGGGGACAGGATATGACTCTGGGGCCAACGTCCTGACTTTC
.,16,TRBJ2-7,.,TRBV4-1,CASSLWVAGSSYEQYF,TGCGCCAGCAGCCTCTGGGTGGCGGGAAGCTCCTACGAGCAGTACTTC
.,15,TRBJ1-5,.,TRBV28,CASSSGRYSNQPQHF,TGTGCCAGCAGTTCGGGCCGGTATAGCAATCAGCCCCAGCATTTT
.,15,TRBJ1-1,TRBD1,TRBV23-1,CAKTGTGPMNTEAFF,TGCGCCAAAACCGGGACAGGACCCATGAACACTGAAGCTTTCTTT
.,15,TRBJ1-2,TRBD1,TRBV5-6,CASSFSGQGGYGYTF,TGTGCCAGCAGCTTTTCGGGACAGGGCGGCTATGGCTACACCTTC
.,13,TRBJ2-1,.,TRBV12-3/TRBV12-4,CASTLRGYDEQFF,TGTGCCAGCACCCTCCGGGGGTATGATGAGCAGTTCTTC
.,15,TRBJ1-4,.,TRBV4-2,CASSPVGLGDEKLFF,TGTGCCAGCAGCCCGGTAGGTCTGGGTGATGAAAAACTGTTTTTT
.,12,TRBJ2-7,.,TRBV5-1,CASSLPGAEQYF,TGCGCCAGCAGCTTGCCAGGTGCCGAGCAGTACTTC
.,13,TRBJ2-5,.,TRBV4-1,CASSQGLLETQYF,TGCGCCAGCAGCCAGGGACTCTTGGAGACCCAGTACTTC
.,15,TRBJ1-5,TRBD1,TRBV20-1,CSASMTGEPNQPQHF,TGCAGTGCTAGTATGACAGGGGAGCCCAATCAGCCCCAGCATTTT
.,17,TRBJ1-4,TRBD1,TRBV7-9,CASSSQGSGTGSEKLFF,TGTGCCAGCAGCTCACAGGGTTCCGGGACAGGCAGTGAAAAACTGTTTTTT
.,13,TRBJ2-3,.,TRBV9,CASSPSSTDTQYF,TGTGCCAGCAGCCCCTCCAGCACAGATACGCAGTATTTT
.,13,TRBJ2-3,TRBD1,TRBV5-1,CASSTRTGSSQYF,TGCGCCAGCAGCACTAGGACAGGGTCTTCGCAGTATTTT
.,16,TRBJ2-7,.,TRBV18,CASSPTAPVPSYEQYF,TGTGCCAGCTCACCAACGGCACCCGTCCCCTCCTACGAGCAGTACTTC
.,13,TRBJ1-2,.,TRBV11-3,CASSLVGVAGYTF,TGTGCCAGCAGCTTAGTAGGGGTTGCTGGCTACACCTTC
.,13,TRBJ1-6,.,TRBV19,CASSMEGNSPLHF,TGTGCCAGTAGTATGGAGGGGAATTCACCCCTCCACTTT
.,13,TRBJ2-7,TRBD2,TRBV2,CASSGLAGYEQYF,TGTGCCAGCAGTGGACTAGCGGGATACGAGCAGTACTTC
.,13,TRBJ1-2,.,TRBV27,CASRRGGTYGYTF,TGTGCCAGCAGAAGGGGGGGAACCTATGGCTACACCTTC
.,11,TRBJ2-1,.,TRBV9,CASSLDWEQFF,TGTGCCAGCAGCTTGGACTGGGAGCAGTTCTTC
.,14,TRBJ1-6,TRBD1,TRBV13,CASTETGVNSPLHF,TGTGCCAGCACCGAGACAGGGGTTAATTCACCCCTCCACTTT
.,16,TRBJ1-1,TRBD1,TRBV19,CASTDGQAPSNTEAFF,TGTGCCAGTACTGATGGACAGGCACCATCGAACACTGAAGCTTTCTTT
.,14,TRBJ1-4,TRBD1,TRBV7-2,CASSFRGLEEKLFF,TGTGCCAGCAGCTTCAGGGGGCTCGAAGAAAAACTGTTTTTT
.,16,TRBJ1-2,.,TRBV27,CASSLGATGTNYGYTF,TGTGCCAGCAGTTTAGGAGCGACCGGTACTAACTATGGCTACACCTTC
.,15,TRBJ2-6,.,TRBV18,CASSPRVRGANVLTF,TGTGCCAGCTCACCCCGCGTCCGTGGGGCCAACGTCCTGACTTTC
.,15,TRBJ2-4,.,TRBV11-1,CASSSHGLAKNIQYF,TGTGCCAGCAGCTCCCACGGACTAGCCAAAAACATTCAGTACTTC
once,15,TRBJ2-7,TRBD2,TRBV7-2,CASSFTQLAGERQYF,TGTGCCAGCAGCTTTACCCAACTAGCGGGAGAACGGCAGTACTTC
few,13,TRBJ1-1,.,TRBV28,CASSLEGNTEAFF,TGTGCCAGCAGTTTAGAGGGTAACACTGAAGCTTTCTTT
.,15,TRBJ1-1,.,TRBV19,CASSIDPGKVSEAFF,TGTGCCAGTAGTATAGATCCGGGCAAAGTTTCTGAAGCTTTCTTT
.,16,TRBJ1-5,TRBD1,TRBV18,CASSPQGAQGYQPQHF,TGTGCCAGCTCACCACAGGGGGCGCAGGGGTATCAGCCCCAGCATTTT
.,15,TRBJ1-1,.,TRBV4-1,CASSRIPGQYTEAFF,TGCGCCAGCAGCCGAATACCGGGACAATACACTGAAGCTTTCTTT
.,19,TRBJ1-3,TRBD1,TRBV5-6,CASSPLKVWTGSPGNTIYF,TGTGCCAGCAGCCCTTTAAAAGTATGGACAGGCAGTCCTGGAAACACCATATATTTT
.,13,TRBJ1-1,.,TRBV28,CASNKGGSTEAFF,TGTGCCAGCAACAAGGGGGGGAGCACTGAAGCTTTCTTT
few,13,TRBJ2-3,TRBD1,TRBV12-3/TRBV12-4,CASSWDRTDTQYF,TGTGCCAGCAGTTGGGACAGAACAGATACGCAGTATTTT